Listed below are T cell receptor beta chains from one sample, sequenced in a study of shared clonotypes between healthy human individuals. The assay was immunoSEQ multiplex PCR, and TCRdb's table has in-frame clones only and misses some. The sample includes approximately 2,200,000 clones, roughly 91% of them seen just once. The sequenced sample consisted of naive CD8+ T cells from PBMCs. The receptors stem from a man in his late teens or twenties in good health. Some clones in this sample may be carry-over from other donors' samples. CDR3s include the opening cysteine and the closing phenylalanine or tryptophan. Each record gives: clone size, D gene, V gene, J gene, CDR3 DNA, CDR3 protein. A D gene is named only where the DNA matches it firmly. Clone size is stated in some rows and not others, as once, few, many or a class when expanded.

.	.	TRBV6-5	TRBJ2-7	TGTGCCAGCAGTTACTCGAGGGTATCCGAGCAGTACTTC	CASSYSRVSEQYF
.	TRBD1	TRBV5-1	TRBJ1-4	TGCGCCAGCAGCTTGGACAGGGGTAATGAAAAACTGTTTTTT	CASSLDRGNEKLFF
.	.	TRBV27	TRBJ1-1	TGTGCCAGCAGTTCAAACACAGGGAACACTGAAGCTTTCTTT	CASSSNTGNTEAFF
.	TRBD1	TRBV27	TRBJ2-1	TGTGCCAGCACCAAAATGACCGTCAGACAGGGGCCTAACAATGAGCAGTTCTTC	CASTKMTVRQGPNNEQFF
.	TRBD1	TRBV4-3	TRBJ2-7	TGCGCCAGCAGCCACAGCAGGGACAGCTCCTACGAGCAGTACTTC	CASSHSRDSSYEQYF
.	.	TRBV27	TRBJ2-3	TGTGCCAGCAGTTTAATTGGGGGAGATACGCAGTATTTT	CASSLIGGDTQYF
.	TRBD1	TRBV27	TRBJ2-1	TGTGCCAGCAGTACGGGGACAGGGATGGGGTTCTTC	CASSTGTGMGFF
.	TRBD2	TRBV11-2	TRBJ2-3	TGTGCCAGCAGCTCGACTAGCGGGGGCACAGATACGCAGTATTTT	CASSSTSGGTDTQYF
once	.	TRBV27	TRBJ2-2	TGTGCCAGCAATGTTGCGTTCGGCACCGGGGAGCTGTTTTTT	CASNVAFGTGELFF
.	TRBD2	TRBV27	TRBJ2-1	TGTGCCAGCAGAGTAGCGGGAACTTACAATGAGCAGTTCTTC	CASRVAGTYNEQFF
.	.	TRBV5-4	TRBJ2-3	TGTGCCAGCAGCCCTCCCGGGACGGATGCCACAGATACGCAGTATTTT	CASSPPGTDATDTQYF
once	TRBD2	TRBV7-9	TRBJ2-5	TGTGCCAGCAGCTCCGGGACTAGTCAAGAGACCCAGTACTTC	CASSSGTSQETQYF
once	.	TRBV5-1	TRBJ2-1	TGCGCCAGCAGCTTGGCAATGGGTTCCTACAATGAGCAGTTCTTC	CASSLAMGSYNEQFF
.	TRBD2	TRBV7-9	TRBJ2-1	TGTGCCAGCAGCTTAGGTAGCGGGACCTACAATGAGCAGTTCTTC	CASSLGSGTYNEQFF
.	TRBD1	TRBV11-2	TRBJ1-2	TGTGCCAGCAGCTTAGGGCCAGGGGGCAACTATGGCTACACCTTC	CASSLGPGGNYGYTF
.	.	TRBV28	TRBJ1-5	TGTGCCAGCAGTTCTGGACAGCCGCATTTT	CASSSGQPHF
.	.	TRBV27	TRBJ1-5	TGTGCCAGCAGTTTAGGAGGAAGCAATCAGCCCCAGCATTTT	CASSLGGSNQPQHF
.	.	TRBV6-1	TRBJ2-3	TGTGCCAGCAGTGAAGTCGGGAGCCCTACAGATACGCAGTATTTT	CASSEVGSPTDTQYF
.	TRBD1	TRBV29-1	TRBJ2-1	TGCAGCGTTGAAGGCCACTTCCGGGACAGGAGTTACAATGAGCAGTTCTTC	CSVEGHFRDRSYNEQFF
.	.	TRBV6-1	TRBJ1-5	TGTGCCAGCGCACAGCCCCAGCATTTT	CASAQPQHF
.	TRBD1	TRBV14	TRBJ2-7	TGTGCCAGCAGCCAAGGTACCGGACAGGCCTACGAGCAGTACTTC	CASSQGTGQAYEQYF
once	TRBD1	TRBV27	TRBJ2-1	TGTGCCAGCAGTCCGTCGACAGGGGTCGTGGCTAATGAGCAGTTCTTC	CASSPSTGVVANEQFF
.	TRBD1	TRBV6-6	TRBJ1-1	TGTGCCACCATACAGGGGGGGAACACTGAAGCTTTCTTT	CATIQGGNTEAFF
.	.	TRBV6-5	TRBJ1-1	TGTGCCAGCAGTTACGCCCTACCCCCGAACACTGAAGCTTTCTTT	CASSYALPPNTEAFF
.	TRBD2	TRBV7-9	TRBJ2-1	TGTGCCAGCAGCCCCCGGGCGGGGGAGTCCTACAATGAGCAGTTCTTC	CASSPRAGESYNEQFF
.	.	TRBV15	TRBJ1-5	TGTGCCACCAGCTACAGTCGGAGGAATAGCAATCAGCCCCAGCATTTT	CATSYSRRNSNQPQHF
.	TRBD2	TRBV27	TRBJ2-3	TGTGCCAGCAGTTTTACTAGCGGTAGCACAGATACGCAGTATTTT	CASSFTSGSTDTQYF
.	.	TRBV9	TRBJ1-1	TGTGCCAGCAGCGACCAAGAGGACACTGAAGCTTTCTTT	CASSDQEDTEAFF
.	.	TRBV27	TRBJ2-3	TGTGCCAGCACCCGGGGCCCCGGGACTTCCATAGATACGCAGTATTTT	CASTRGPGTSIDTQYF
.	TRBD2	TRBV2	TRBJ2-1	TGTGCCAGGGGGGGGAGCTCCTACAATGAGCAGTTCTTC	CARGGSSYNEQFF
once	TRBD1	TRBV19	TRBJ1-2	TGTGCCAGTCGGCAGGGGGGCTATGGCTACACCTTC	CASRQGGYGYTF
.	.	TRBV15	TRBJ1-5	TGTGCCACCAGCAGAGATCCGATGGGGGCACAGCCCCAGCATTTT	CATSRDPMGAQPQHF